This T cell receptor (beta chain) was retrieved from a study of CD8+ T cells in alopecia areata. Notes on the study in general: Among patients, TCR sharing was less clear than in mice, a difference possibly due in part to HLA diversity in the patient population. Researchers report lesional scalp, most notably alopecia totalis/universalis, outstripped normal scalp in clonality.

RNA extraction and reverse transcription yielded cDNA as sequencing template. Produced via immunoSEQ multiplex PCR; TCRdb's table is partial and in-frame only. The sample includes 95,000 to 120,000 clones, around 59% seen only once; the top ten take 20% to 25%. With regard to this clone: Antigen specificity is unknown.

Germline values: CDR1 SQVTM, CDR2 ANQGSEA. The CDR3 spans 16 residues. The V end lost 6 bases, the J end lost 1 base, and 21 bases lay between the germline ends. The chain couples TRBV29-1 to TRBJ1-1; tentatively, D is TRBD1 (5 bases). This sequence was found in a human donor in good health. Sequenced: CD8+ T cells sorted from blood. The DNA for the CDR3 is TGCAGCGTCGGAGGAGATATTAACACAGGGAACACTGAAGCTTTCTTT. It is translated as CSVGGDINTGNTEAFF.